The 16 T cell receptor beta chains presented below share a single source sample, sequenced in a study of CD8+CD57+ T cells in acquired aplastic anemia. TCR beta VDJ and CDR3 profiling used genomic DNA as template. TCRdb fed the reads into MiXCR, producing one record per CDR3 protein. In the table there are approximately 170,000 distinct CDR3 sequences, roughly half of which are singletons. The sequenced material came from sorted CD4+, CD8+, or CD8+CD57+ T cells (not recorded which) from PBMCs. The receptors shown here come from a human donor in good health, serving as a control.

This clonotype was found many times. J is TRBJ1-2 and V is TRBV28; D not certain. V lost 5 bases, J lost 5 bases, and 3 bases lay in between. This CDR3 is 10 amino acids long. Germline loops: CDR1 MDHEN, CDR2 SYDVKM. The CDR3 is CASSRYGYTF. CDR3 bases: TGTGCCAGCAGTCGTTATGGCTACACCTTC.

A remark on this clonotype: At one end, the junction sequence differs from germline, possibly due to a read error. DNA of the CDR3: TGCGCCAGCAGCTTAGTAGACAGTGGAAGGGGCTACACCTTC. Translated, it gives CASSLVDSGRGYTF. The chain links TRBV7-2 to TRBJ1-2, with D perhaps TRBD1 (5 bases). The CDR3 has 14 amino acids. Germline CDR1 SGHTA, CDR2 FQGNSA.

V usage is TRBV10-2 and J usage is TRBJ1-2, with a possible D match to TRBD1 (6 bases). Deletions cut 2 bases from V and 4 bases from J, with 11 bases between. CDR3 length: 14 residues. Germline CDR1 reads WSHSY; CDR2 reads SAAADI. CDR3 region: CASSETGQVYGYTF. The CDR3 DNA is TGCGCCAGCAGTGAGACAGGGCAGGTCTATGGCTACACCTTC.

V and J are TRBV7-9 and TRBJ2-7; possible D gene TRBD2, 5 bases. Per germline, CDR1 SEHNR and CDR2 FQNEAQ (reference sequence). Deletions cut 5 bases from V and 3 bases from J, with 8 bases between. CDR3 length: 12 residues. Here the CDR3 reads CASSHGNYEQYF. The DNA of the CDR3 is TGTGCCAGCAGCCACGGGAACTACGAGCAGTACTTC.

The sample holds many counts of this clonotype. V is TRBV7-9 and J is TRBJ1-6; D unclear. The V gene lost 4 bases and the J gene lost 6 bases, with 13 bases spanning the gap. Germline V gene lookup returns CDR1 SEHNR and CDR2 FQNEAQ (reference sequence). The CDR3 covers 15 residues. CDR3 loop: CASSSRLLGNSPLHF. Here the CDR3 DNA reads TGTGCCAGCAGCTCGCGGTTATTAGGTAATTCACCCCTCCACTTT. Supplemented by reference TRBV7-9 and TRBJ1-6, the full variable domain reads DTGVSQNPRHKITKRGQNVTFRCDPISEHNRLYWYRQTLGQGPEFLTYFQNEAQLEKSRLLSDRFSAERPKGSFSTLEIQRTEQGDSAMYLCASSSRLLGNSPLHFGNGTRLTVT.

There are many counts of this clonotype. CDR3 sequence reads: CASSYRDAGTGYEQYF. Here the CDR3 DNA reads TGTGCCAGCAGTTACAGGGACGCCGGTACGGGCTACGAGCAGTACTTC. The chain carries TRBV6-2 or TRBV6-3 and TRBJ2-7; D possibly uses TRBD1 or TRBD2 (5 bases each). V lost 2 bases, J lost 3 bases, and 17 bases lay in between. The germline V gene encodes CDR1 MNHEY and CDR2 SVGEGT. The CDR3 spans 16 residues.

This clonotype has a count of ten or more. This rearrangement joins TRBV2 to TRBJ1-5; unclear D gene. V shed 6 bases and J shed 5 bases, with 14 bases lying between them. The CDR3 extends over 14 amino acids. The V gene's germline CDR1 is SNHLY and CDR2 FYNNEI. In DNA, the CDR3 is TGTGCCAGCAGCTCAGTCTCGAGCGATCAGCCCCAGCATTTT. Encoded protein: CASSSVSSDQPQHF.

The chain recombines TRBV10-3 with TRBJ1-2; the D gene is possibly TRBD1 (5 bases). The germline CDR1 and CDR2 sequences are ENHRY and SYGVKD. The CDR3 is made up of 15 amino acids. V was trimmed by 4 bases and J by 12 bases, leaving 24 bases between them. CDR3 bases: TGTGCCATCAGTGGGGGGGACCTCAATAACTATAGCCACACCTTC. Translation gives CAISGGDLNNYSHTF.

This chain links TRBV15 with TRBJ1-5, with TRBD1 identical over 7 bases. The ends lost 10 bases at V and 2 bases at J; junction bases unmatched: 11. CDR1 is LNHNV and CDR2 is YYDKDF in the germline V gene (reference sequence). This CDR3 has 15 residues. In DNA form, the CDR3 reads TGTGCCAGCAGTGAATACGGACAGGGCAATCAGCCCCAGCATTTT. This encodes CASSEYGQGNQPQHF.

The chain carries TRBV7-2 and TRBJ2-3, with D perhaps matching TRBD2 (6 bases). V lost 1 base, J lost 0 bases, and 20 bases lay in between. The germline V gene has CDR1 SGHTA and CDR2 FQGNSA. This CDR3 comprises 19 residues. CDR3: CASSLVTEGRPLSTDTQYF. CDR3 nucleotide sequence: TGTGCCAGCAGCTTAGTGACGGAGGGACGGCCACTTAGCACAGATACGCAGTATTTT.

This clonotype has ten or more counts. The chain is built from TRBV6-2 or TRBV6-3 and TRBJ2-5; D tentatively reads TRBD1 or TRBD2 (5 bases each). The V end lost 7 bases, the J end lost 1 base, and 19 bases lay between the germline ends. The germline CDR1 and CDR2 sequences are MNHEY and SVGEGT. This CDR3 is 16 amino acids long. The CDR3, as DNA: TGTGCCAGCACCCTCAACGGGGCAGGGTTCCAAGAGACCCAGTACTTC. Protein product: CASTLNGAGFQETQYF.

The rearrangement uses TRBV20-1 and TRBJ1-6, with 10 bases identical to TRBD1. V dropped 1 base and J dropped 6; count of bases not matched to a gene: 12. Germline V lookup: CDR1 DFQATT, CDR2 SNEGSKA (reference sequence). The CDR3 is 18 amino acids. Here the CDR3 DNA reads TGCAGTGCTAGAGTCGACCCAACTTGGACAGGGGGTAATTCACCCCTCCACTTT. It encodes CSARVDPTWTGGNSPLHF.

This rearrangement joins TRBV9 to TRBJ2-5, with 12 nucleotides matching TRBD1. The CDR3 covers 15 residues. Germline CDR1 is SGDLS and CDR2 is YYNGEE. With 5 bases clipped from V and 5 bases from J, the junction kept 7 bases outside the gene matches. CDR3 sequence reads: CASSFGTGGGETQYF. The CDR3 bases are TGTGCCAGCAGTTTCGGGACAGGGGGCGGGGAGACCCAGTACTTC. Full variable domain (missing parts from reference TRBV9 and TRBJ2-5): DSGVTQTPKHLITATGQRVTLRCSPRSGDLSVYWYQQSLDQGLQFLIQYYNGEERAKGNILERFSAQQFPDLHSELNLSSLELGDSALYFCASSFGTGGGETQYFGPGTRLLVL.

V gene TRBV7-6 combines with J gene TRBJ2-3, with 9 bases aligning to TRBD2. The CDR3 has 14 amino acids. CDR1 is SGHVS and CDR2 is FNYEAQ in the germline V gene. V lost 3 bases to trimming and J lost 8 bases; unmatched junction nucleotides: 6. CDR3 bases: TGTGCCAGCAGCTTCCCTCTAGCGGGGTGTACGCAGTATTTT. Protein sequence: CASSFPLAGCTQYF.

In nucleotides, the CDR3 is TGTGCCATCAGTGACAGGCGGACCGGGGAGCTGTTTTTT. Translation: CAISDRRTGELFF. The rearrangement links TRBV10-3 to TRBJ2-2; D uncertain. The CDR3 runs 13 residues. The germline V gene encodes CDR1 ENHRY and CDR2 SYGVKD. The V end lost 3 bases, the J end lost 5 bases, and 7 bases lay between the germline ends.

The rearrangement uses TRBV11-2 and TRBJ2-5; D is possibly TRBD1 (6 bases). The V and J ends lost 5 bases and 2 bases respectively, with 21 bases between them. CDR1 SGHAT and CDR2 FQNNGV come from the germline V gene. The CDR3 covers 17 residues. The CDR3 coding sequence is TGTGCCAGCAGCGACCTTCTTCGTGGACAGCAGCAAGAGACCCAGTACTTC. This translates into CASSDLLRGQQQETQYF. Full variable domain (outside the CDR3, taken from reference TRBV11-2 and TRBJ2-5): EAGVAQSPRYKIIEKRQSVAFWCNPISGHATLYWYQQILGQGPKLLIQFQNNGVVDDSQLPKDRFSAERLKGVDSTLKIQPAKLEDSAVYLCASSDLLRGQQQETQYFGPGTRLLVL.